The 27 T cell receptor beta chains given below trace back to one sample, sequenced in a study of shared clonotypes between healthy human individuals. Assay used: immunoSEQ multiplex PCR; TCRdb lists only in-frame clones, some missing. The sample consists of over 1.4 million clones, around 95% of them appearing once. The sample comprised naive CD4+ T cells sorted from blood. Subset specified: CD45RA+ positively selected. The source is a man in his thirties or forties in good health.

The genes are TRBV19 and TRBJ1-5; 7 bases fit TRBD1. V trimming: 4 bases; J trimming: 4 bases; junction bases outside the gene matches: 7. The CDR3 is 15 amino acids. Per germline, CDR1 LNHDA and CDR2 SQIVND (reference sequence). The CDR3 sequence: CASSTSGTENQPQHF. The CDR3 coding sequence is TGTGCCAGTAGTACCTCCGGGACAGAGAATCAGCCCCAGCATTTT.

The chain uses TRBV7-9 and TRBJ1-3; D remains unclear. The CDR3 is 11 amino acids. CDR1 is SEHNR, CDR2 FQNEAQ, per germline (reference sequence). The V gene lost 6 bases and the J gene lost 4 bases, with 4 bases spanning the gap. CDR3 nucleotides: TGTGCCAGCAGTAAAGGAAACACCATATATTTT. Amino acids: CASSKGNTIYF.

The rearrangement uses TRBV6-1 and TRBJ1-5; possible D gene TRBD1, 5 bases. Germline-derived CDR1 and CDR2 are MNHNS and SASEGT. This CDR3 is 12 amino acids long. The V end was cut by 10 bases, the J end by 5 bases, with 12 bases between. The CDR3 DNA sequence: TGTGCCATCGGAGGGGTGGATCAGCCCCAGCATTTT. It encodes CAIGGVDQPQHF.

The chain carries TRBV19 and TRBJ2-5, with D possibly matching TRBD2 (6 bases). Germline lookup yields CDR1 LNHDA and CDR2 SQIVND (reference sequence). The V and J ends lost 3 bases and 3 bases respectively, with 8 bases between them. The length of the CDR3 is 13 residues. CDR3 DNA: TGTGCCAGTAGTATCTGGGGGGAAGAGACCCAGTACTTC. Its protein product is CASSIWGEETQYF.

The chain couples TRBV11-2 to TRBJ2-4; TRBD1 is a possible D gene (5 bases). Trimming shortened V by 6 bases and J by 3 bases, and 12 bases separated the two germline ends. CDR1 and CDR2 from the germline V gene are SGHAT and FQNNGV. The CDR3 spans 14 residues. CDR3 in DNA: TGTGCCAGCAGAATAAATAGGGGCAAAAACATTCAGTACTTC. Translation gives CASRINRGKNIQYF.

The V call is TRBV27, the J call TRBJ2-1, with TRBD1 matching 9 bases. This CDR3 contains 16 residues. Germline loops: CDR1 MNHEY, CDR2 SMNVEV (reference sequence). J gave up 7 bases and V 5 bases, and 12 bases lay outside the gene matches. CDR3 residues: CASSPRQGGRENEQFF. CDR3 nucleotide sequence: TGTGCCAGCAGTCCCCGACAGGGGGGAAGAGAGAATGAGCAGTTCTTC.

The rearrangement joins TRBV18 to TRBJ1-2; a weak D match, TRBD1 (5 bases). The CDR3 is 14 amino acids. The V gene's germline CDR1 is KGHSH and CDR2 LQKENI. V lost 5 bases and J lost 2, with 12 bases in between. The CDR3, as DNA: TGTGCCAGCTCATTGGAGGGGAGCAACTATGGCTACACCTTC. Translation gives CASSLEGSNYGYTF.

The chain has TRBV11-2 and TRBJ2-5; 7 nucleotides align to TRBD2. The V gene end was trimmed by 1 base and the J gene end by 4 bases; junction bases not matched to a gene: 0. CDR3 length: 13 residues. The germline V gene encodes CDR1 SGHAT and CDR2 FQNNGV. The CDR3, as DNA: TGTGCCAGCAGCTTAGGGGGGGGAGAGACCCAGTACTTC. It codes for CASSLGGGETQYF.

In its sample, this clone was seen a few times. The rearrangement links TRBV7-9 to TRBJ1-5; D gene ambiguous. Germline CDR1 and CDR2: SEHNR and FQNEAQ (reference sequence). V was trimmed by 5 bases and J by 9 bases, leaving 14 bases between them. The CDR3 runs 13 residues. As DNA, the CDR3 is TGTGCCAGCAGCCCCCGGGAATCCGGGCCCCAGCATTTT. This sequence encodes CASSPRESGPQHF.

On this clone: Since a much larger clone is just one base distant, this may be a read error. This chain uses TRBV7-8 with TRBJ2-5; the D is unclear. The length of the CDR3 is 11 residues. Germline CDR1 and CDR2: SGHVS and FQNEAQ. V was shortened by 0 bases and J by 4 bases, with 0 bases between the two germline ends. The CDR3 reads CASSLAETQYF. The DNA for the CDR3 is TGTGCCAGCAGCTTAGCAGAGACCCAGTACTTC.

CDR3 amino acids: CASSLVPTGSEQYF. CDR3 bases: TGTGCCAGCAGCTTAGTGCCGACAGGGAGCGAGCAGTACTTC. The gene calls are TRBV11-2 and TRBJ2-7; 7 nucleotides line up with TRBD1. The CDR3 length is 14 residues. CDR1 SGHAT and CDR2 FQNNGV come from the germline V gene. V shed 1 base, J shed 6 bases, and the junction held 6 bases outside the gene matches.

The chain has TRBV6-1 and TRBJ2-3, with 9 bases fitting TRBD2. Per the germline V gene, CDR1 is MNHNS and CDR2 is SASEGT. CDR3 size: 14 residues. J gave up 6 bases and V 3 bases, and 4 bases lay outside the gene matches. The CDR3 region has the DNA TGTGCCAGCAGTGATGCGGGGGGGAAGGATACGCAGTATTTT. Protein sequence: CASSDAGGKDTQYF.

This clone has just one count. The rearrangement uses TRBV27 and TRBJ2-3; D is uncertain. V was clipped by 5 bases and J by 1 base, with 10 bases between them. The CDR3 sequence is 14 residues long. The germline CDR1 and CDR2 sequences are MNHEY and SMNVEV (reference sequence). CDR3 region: CASSPWLGTDTQYF. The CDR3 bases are TGTGCCAGCAGTCCGTGGCTTGGCACAGATACGCAGTATTTT.

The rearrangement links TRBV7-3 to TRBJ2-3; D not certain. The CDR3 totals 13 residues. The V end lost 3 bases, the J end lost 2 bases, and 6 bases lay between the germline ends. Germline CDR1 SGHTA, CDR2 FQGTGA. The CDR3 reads CASSFRITDTQYF. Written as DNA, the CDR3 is TGTGCCAGCAGCTTTAGGATCACAGATACGCAGTATTTT.

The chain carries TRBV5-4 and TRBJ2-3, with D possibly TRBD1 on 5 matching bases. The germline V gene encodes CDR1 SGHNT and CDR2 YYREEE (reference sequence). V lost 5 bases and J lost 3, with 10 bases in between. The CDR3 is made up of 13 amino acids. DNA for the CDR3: TGTGCCAGCAGTTCTGACAGAACAGATACGCAGTATTTT. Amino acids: CASSSDRTDTQYF.

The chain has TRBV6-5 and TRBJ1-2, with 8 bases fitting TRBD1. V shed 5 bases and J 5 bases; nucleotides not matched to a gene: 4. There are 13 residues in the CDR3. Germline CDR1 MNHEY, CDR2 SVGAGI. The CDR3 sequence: CASSQDRVYGYTF. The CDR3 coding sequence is TGTGCCAGCAGTCAGGACAGGGTGTATGGCTACACCTTC.

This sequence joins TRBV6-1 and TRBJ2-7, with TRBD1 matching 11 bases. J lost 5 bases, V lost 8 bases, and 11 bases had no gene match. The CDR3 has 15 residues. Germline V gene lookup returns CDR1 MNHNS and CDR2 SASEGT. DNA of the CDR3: TGTGCCAGCGGAAGTCCGGGACAGGGGGTCGACGAGCAGTACTTC. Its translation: CASGSPGQGVDEQYF.

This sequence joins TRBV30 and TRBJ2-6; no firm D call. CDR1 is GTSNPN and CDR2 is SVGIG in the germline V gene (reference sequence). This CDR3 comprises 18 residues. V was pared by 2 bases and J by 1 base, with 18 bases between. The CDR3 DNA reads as TGTGCCTGGAGTCGACCGGGCTTGCCTCCTTCTGGGGCCAACGTCCTGACTTTC. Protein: CAWSRPGLPPSGANVLTF.

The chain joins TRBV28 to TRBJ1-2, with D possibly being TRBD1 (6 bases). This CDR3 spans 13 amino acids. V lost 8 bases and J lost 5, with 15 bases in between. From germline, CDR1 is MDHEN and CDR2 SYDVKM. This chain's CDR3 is CASCLAGVYGYTF. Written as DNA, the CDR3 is TGTGCCAGCTGTCTAGCAGGGGTTTATGGCTACACCTTC.

Written as DNA, the CDR3 is TGTGCCAGCAGCTTGCTGACTAGCGGGAGGGTCGGTGAGCAGTTCTTC. This translates into CASSLLTSGRVGEQFF. The chain uses TRBV5-6 and TRBJ2-1; TRBD2 matches 14 bases. The CDR3 has 16 amino acids. After removal of 1 base from V and 9 bases from J, the junction contained 6 bases not matched to a gene. Germline-derived CDR1 and CDR2 are SGHDT and YYEEEE.

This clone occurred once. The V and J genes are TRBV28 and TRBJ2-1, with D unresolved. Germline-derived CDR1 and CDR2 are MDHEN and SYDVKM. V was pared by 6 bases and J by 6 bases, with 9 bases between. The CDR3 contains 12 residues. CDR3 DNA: TGTGCCAGCAGGCCGCACCCCAATGAGCAGTTCTTC. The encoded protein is CASRPHPNEQFF.

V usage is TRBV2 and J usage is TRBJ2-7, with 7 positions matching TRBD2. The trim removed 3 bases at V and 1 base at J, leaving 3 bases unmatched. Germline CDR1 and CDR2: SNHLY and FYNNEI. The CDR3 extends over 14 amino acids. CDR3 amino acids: CASSDTSASYEQYF. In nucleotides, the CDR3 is TGTGCCAGCAGTGACACTAGCGCTTCCTACGAGCAGTACTTC.

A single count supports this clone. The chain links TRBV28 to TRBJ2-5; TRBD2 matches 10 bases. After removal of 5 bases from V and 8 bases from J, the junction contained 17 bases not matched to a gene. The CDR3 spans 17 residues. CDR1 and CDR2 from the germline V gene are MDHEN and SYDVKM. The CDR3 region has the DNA TGTGCCAGCAGTCTCACGACTAGCGGGTGGAGGGGATCCACCCAGTACTTC. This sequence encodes CASSLTTSGWRGSTQYF.

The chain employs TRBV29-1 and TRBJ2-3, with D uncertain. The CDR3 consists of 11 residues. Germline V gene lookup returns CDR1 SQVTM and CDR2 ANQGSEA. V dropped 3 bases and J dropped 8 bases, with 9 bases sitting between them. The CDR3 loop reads CSVDLVGTQYF. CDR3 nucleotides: TGCAGCGTTGATCTAGTAGGTACGCAGTATTTT.

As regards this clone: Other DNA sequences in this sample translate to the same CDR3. The CDR3 nucleotides read TGTGCCAGCAGTGCCACTGGGGCCAACGTCCTGACTTTC. Translated: CASSATGANVLTF. The V and J genes are TRBV25-1 and TRBJ2-6; D gene ambiguous. V dropped 4 bases and J dropped 2 bases, with 3 bases sitting between them. Germline lookup yields CDR1 MGHDK and CDR2 SYGVNS. The CDR3 extends over 13 amino acids.

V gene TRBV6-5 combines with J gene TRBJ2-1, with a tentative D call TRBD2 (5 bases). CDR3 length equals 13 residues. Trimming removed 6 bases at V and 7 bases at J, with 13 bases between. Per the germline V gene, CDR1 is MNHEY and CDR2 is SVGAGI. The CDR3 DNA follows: TGTGCCAGCAGGGGCAACCGAGGGAATGAGCAGTTCTTC. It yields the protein CASRGNRGNEQFF.

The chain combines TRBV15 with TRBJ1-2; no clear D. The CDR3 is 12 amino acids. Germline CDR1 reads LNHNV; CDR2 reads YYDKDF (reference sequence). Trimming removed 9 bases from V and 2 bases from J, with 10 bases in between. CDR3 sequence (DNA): TGTGCCACGGGCGACGGGAACTATGGCTACACCTTC. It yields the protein CATGDGNYGYTF.